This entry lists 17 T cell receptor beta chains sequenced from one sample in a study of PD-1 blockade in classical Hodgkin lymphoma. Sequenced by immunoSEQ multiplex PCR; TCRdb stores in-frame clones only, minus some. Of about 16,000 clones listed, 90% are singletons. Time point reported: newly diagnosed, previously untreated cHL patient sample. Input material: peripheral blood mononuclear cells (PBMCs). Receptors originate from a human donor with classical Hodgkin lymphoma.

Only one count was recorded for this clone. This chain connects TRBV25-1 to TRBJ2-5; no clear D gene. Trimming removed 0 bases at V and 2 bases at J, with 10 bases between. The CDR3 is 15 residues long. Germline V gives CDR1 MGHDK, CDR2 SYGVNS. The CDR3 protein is CASSEYKTFQETQYF. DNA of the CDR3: TGTGCCAGCAGTGAATATAAGACTTTTCAAGAGACCCAGTACTTC.

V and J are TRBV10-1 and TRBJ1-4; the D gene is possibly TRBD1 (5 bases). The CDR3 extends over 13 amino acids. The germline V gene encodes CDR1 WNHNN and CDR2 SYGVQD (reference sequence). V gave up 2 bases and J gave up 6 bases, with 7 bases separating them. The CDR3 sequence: CASSERGHEKLFF. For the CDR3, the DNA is TGCGCCAGCAGTGAGAGGGGCCATGAAAAACTGTTTTTT.

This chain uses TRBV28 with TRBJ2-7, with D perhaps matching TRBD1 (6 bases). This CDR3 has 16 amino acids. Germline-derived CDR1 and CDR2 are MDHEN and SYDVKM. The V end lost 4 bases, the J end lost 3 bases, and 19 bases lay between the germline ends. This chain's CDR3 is CASSSPQWGQLYEQYF. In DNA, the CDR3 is TGTGCCAGCAGTTCGCCACAATGGGGGCAACTCTACGAGCAGTACTTC.

As DNA, the CDR3 is TGTGCCAGCAGTTACTCGAAGGGGACGGGGACTGAAGCTTTCTTT. Translated: CASSYSKGTGTEAFF. The rearrangement uses TRBV6-6 and TRBJ1-1, with D maybe TRBD1 (5 bases). V was pared by 0 bases and J by 5 bases, with 13 bases between. CDR3 length: 15 residues. Looked up from germline, CDR1 is MNHNY and CDR2 is SVGAGI (reference sequence).

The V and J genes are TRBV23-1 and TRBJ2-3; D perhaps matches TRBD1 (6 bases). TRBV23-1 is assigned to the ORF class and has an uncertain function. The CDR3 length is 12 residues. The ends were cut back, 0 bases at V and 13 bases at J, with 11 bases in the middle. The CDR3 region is CASSQSHREKYF. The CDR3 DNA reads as TGCGCCAGCAGTCAATCGCACAGGGAGAAGTATTTT.

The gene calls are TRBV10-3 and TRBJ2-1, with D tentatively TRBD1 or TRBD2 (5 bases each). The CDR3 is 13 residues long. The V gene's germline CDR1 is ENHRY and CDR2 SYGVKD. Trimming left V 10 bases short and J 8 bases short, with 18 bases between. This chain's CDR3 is CARKRDEGDEQFF. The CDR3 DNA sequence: TGTGCCAGAAAAAGGGACGAGGGCGATGAGCAGTTCTTC.

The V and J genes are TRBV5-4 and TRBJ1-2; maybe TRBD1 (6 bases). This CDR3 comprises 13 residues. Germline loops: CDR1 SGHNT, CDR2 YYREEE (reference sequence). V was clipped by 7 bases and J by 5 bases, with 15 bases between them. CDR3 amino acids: CASAHRGEYGYTF. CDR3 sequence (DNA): TGTGCCAGCGCTCATAGGGGGGAATATGGCTACACCTTC.

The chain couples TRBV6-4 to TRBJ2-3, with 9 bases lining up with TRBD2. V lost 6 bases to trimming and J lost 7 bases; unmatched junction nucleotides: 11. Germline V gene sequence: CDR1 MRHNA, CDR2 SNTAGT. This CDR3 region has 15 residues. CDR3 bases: TGTGCCAGCAGACCCTTAGCAGCGGGAGGTAATACGCAGTATTTT. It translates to CASRPLAAGGNTQYF.

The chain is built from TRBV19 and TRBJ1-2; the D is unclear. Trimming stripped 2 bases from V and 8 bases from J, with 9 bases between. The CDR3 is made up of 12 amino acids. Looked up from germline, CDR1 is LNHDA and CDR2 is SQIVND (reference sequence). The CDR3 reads CASSIWGGGYTF. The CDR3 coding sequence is TGTGCCAGTAGTATATGGGGAGGCGGCTACACCTTC. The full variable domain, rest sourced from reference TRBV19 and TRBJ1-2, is DGGITQSPKYLFRKEGQNVTLSCEQNLNHDAMYWYRQDPGQGLRLIYYSQIVNDFQKGDIAEGYSVSREKKESFPLTVTSAQKNPTAFYLCASSIWGGGYTFGSGTRLTVV.

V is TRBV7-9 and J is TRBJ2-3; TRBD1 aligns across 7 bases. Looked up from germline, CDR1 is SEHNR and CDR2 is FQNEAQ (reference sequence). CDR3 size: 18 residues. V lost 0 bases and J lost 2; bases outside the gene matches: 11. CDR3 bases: TGTGCCAGCAGCTTAGCCCAATTCCCGGGACAGATCACAGATACGCAGTATTTT. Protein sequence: CASSLAQFPGQITDTQYF.

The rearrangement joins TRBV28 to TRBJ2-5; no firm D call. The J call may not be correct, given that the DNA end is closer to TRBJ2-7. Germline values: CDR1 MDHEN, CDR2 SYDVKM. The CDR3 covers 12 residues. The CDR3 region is CASSLLGLEQYF. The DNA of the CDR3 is TGTGCCAGCAGTCTTCTTGGGCTCGAGCAGTACTTC.

CDR3 in DNA: TGTGCCAGCAGCCCCAGGGGTATCTCTGGAAACACCATATATTTT. This gives the protein CASSPRGISGNTIYF. The chain joins TRBV7-9 to TRBJ1-3, with D possibly being TRBD1 (6 bases). Germline V CDR1 and CDR2: SEHNR, FQNEAQ (reference sequence). V was clipped by 5 bases and J by 0 bases, with 11 bases between them. The CDR3 runs 15 residues.

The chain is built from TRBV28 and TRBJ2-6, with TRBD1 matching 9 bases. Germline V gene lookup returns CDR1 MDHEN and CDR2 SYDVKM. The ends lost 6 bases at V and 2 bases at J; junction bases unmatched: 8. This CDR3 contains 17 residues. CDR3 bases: TGTGCCAGCAGCGACGGGACAGGGTTGGCTGGGGCCAACGTCCTGACTTTC. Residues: CASSDGTGLAGANVLTF.

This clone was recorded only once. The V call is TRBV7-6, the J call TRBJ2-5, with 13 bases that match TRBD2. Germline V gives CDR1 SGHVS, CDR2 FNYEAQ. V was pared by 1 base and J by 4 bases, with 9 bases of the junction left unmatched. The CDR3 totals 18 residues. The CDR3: CASSLGGLAGIGRETQYF. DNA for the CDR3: TGTGCCAGCAGCTTAGGGGGACTAGCGGGAATCGGGCGAGAGACCCAGTACTTC.

The CDR3 here is CSVDDANTEAFF. The DNA for the CDR3 is TGCAGCGTGGACGACGCGAACACTGAAGCTTTCTTT. The J gene is TRBJ1-1, the V gene TRBV29-1; D ambiguous. Germline loops: CDR1 SQVTM, CDR2 ANQGSEA. V was cut by 6 bases and J by 1 base, with 9 bases left in between. The CDR3 totals 12 residues.

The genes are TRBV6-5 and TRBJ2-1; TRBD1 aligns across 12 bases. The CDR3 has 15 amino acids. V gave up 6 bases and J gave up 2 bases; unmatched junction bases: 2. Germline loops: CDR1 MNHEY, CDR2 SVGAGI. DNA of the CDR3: TGTGCCAGCAGGGGACAGGGGGCCACCTACAATGAGCAGTTCTTC. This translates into CASRGQGATYNEQFF.

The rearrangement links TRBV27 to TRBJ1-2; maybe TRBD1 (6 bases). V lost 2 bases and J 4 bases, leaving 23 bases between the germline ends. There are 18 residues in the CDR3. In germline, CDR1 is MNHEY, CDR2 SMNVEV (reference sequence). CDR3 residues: CASSLRAGDSLRGYGYTF. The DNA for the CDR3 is TGTGCCAGCAGTTTAAGGGCAGGGGACTCACTTCGAGGCTATGGCTACACCTTC.